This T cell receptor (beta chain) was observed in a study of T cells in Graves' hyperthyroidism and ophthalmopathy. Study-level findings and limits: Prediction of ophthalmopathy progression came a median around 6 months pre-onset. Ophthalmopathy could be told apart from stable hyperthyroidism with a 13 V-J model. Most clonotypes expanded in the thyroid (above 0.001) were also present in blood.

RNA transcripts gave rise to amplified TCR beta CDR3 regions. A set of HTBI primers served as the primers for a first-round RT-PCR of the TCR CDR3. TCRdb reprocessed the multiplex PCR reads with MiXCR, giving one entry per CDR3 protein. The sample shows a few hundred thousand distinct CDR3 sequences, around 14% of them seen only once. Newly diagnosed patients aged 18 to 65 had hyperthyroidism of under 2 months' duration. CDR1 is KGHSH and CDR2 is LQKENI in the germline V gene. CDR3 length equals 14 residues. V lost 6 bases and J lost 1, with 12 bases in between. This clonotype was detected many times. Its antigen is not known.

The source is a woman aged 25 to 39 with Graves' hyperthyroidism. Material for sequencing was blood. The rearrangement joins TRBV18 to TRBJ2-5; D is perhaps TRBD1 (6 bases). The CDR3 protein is CASSIEGGQETQYF. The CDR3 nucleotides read TGTGCCAGCTCGATTGAAGGGGGCCAAGAGACCCAGTACTTC.